This T cell receptor (beta chain) was sequenced in a study of T cell responses to AZD1222 COVID-19 vaccine. Here immunoSEQ multiplex PCR was the method, and the copy in TCRdb shows in-frame clones only, minus some. The sample lists roughly 120,000 clones; approximately 83% were seen once. The length of the CDR3 is 15 residues. V shed 5 bases, J shed 7 bases, and the junction held 10 bases outside the gene matches. CDR1 and CDR2 (germline): SGHAT, FQNNGV. This receptor was taken from an adult in good health. This sequence joins TRBV11-2 and TRBJ2-2; 7 positions match TRBD1. The sample in question was peripheral blood, obtained on day 0 of MenACWY control vaccination. Here the CDR3 reads CASSHWDSSGGELFF. CDR3 in DNA: TGTGCCAGCAGCCATTGGGACAGTTCGGGCGGGGAGCTGTTTTTT.